This T cell receptor beta chain was observed in a study of blood T cell repertoires in COVID-19. As handled by the study authors: The authors estimated nucleated cell counts from reference gene primer amplification. Data came from immunoSEQ multiplex PCR; TCRdb stores just in-frame clones and leaves some out. V and J calls and clone size are copied from that table; D and trimming were computed from the DNA. The data hold 85,000 to 100,000 clones, with 55% to 80% observed a single time. Germline-derived CDR1 and CDR2 are SNHLY and FYNNEI. This CDR3 has 15 amino acids. The V end lost 3 bases, the J end lost 1 base, and 12 bases lay between the germline ends.

The TCR originated in a woman aged 55-69 years in a cohort sampled during active or convalescent COVID-19. The source material was peripheral blood. The gene calls are TRBV2 and TRBJ1-1; D remains unclear. CDR3 residues: CASSDEGLGNTEAFF. The CDR3 coding sequence is TGTGCCAGCAGTGATGAGGGTCTGGGGAACACTGAAGCTTTCTTT.